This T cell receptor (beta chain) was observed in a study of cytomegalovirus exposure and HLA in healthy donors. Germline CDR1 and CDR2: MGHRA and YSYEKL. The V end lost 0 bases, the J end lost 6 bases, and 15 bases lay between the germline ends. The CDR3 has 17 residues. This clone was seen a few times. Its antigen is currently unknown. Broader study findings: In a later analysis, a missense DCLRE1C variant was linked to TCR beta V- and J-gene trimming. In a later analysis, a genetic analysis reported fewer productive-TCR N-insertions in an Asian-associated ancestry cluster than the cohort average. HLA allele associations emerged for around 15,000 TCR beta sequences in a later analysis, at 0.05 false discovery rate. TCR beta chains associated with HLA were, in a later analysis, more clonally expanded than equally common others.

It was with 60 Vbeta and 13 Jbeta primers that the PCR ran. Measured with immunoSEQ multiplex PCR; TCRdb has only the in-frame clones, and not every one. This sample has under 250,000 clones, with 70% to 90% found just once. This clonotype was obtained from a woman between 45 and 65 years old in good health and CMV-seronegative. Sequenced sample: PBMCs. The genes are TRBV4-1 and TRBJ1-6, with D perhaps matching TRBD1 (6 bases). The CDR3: CASSQERTDRTNSPLHF. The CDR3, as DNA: TGCGCCAGCAGCCAAGAAAGAACGGACAGAACTAATTCACCCCTCCACTTT.